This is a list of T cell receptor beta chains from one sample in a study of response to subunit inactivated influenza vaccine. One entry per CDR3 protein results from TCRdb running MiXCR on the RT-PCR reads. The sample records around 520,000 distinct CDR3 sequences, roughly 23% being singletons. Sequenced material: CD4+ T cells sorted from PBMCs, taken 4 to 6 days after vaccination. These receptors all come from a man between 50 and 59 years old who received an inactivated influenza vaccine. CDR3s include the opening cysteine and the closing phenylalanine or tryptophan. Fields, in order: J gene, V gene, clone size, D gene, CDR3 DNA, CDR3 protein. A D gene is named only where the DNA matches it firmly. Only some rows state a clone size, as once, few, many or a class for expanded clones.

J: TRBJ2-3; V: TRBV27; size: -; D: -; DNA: TGTGCCAGCATGTCCCCCCTCACAGATACGCAGTATTTT; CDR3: CASMSPLTDTQYF
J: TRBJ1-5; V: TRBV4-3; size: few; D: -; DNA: TGCGCCAGCAGCCAAGATTATCACAGCCGGAATCAGCCCCAGCATTTT; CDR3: CASSQDYHSRNQPQHF
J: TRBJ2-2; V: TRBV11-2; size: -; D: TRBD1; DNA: TGTGCCAGCAGCATAGGACAGGTTTTGAACACCGGGGAGCTGTTTTTT; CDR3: CASSIGQVLNTGELFF
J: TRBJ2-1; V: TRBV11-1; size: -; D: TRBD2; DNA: TGTGCCAGCGGACTAGCGGGAGGAACGTCTCTTGGTGAGCAGTTCTTC; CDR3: CASGLAGGTSLGEQFF
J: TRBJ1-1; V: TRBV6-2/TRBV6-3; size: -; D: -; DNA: TGTGCCAGCAGTTACTTGTGGGGGACTGAAGCTTTCTTT; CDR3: CASSYLWGTEAFF
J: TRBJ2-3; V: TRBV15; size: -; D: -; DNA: TGTGCCACCAGCAGAGATCGAGATACGCAGTATTTT; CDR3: CATSRDRDTQYF
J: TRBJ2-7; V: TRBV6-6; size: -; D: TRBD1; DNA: TGTGCCAGCGACACAGGGGGCTACGAGCAGTACTTC; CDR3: CASDTGGYEQYF
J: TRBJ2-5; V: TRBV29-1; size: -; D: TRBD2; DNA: TGCAGCGTTGTGGGGACTAGTATCAGAGAGACCCAGTACTTC; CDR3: CSVVGTSIRETQYF
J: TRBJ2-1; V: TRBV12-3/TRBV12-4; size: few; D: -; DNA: TGTGCCAGCAGTTTAGGACAGCGGGTTGATGAGCAGTTCTTC; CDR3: CASSLGQRVDEQFF
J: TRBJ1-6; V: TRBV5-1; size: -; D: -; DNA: TGCGCCAAGTCCGGACTGGACGAGAAAAATTCACCCCTCCACTTT; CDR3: CAKSGLDEKNSPLHF
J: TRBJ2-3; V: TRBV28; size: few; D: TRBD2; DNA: TGTGCCAGCATTAAAACTAGCGGGGTTGGGCAGTATTTT; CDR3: CASIKTSGVGQYF
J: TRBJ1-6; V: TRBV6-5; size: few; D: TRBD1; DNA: TGTGCCAGCAGTTACTTGGGACAGGGGGACTCTTCACCCCTCCACTTT; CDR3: CASSYLGQGDSSPLHF
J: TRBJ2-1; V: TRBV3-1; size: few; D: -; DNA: TGTGCCAGCAGCCAAGGAACGGGTATATTGCGGAATGAGCAGTTCTTC; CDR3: CASSQGTGILRNEQFF
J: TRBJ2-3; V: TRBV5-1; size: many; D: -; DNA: TGTGCCAGCAGTTCAGGGAGCACAGATACGCAGTATTTT; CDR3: CASSSGSTDTQYF
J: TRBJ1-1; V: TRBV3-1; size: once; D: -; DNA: TGTGCCAGCAGCCAAGTCACAACGAACACTGAAGCTTTCTTT; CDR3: CASSQVTTNTEAFF
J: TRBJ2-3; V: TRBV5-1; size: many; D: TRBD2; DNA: TGCGCCAGCAGCTTGGCCCTTCTAGCGGGGGGACGCACAGATACGCAGTATTTT; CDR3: CASSLALLAGGRTDTQYF
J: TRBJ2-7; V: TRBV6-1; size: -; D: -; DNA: TGTGCCAGCAGTGTGGCAGGGCGATACGAGCAGTACTTC; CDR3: CASSVAGRYEQYF
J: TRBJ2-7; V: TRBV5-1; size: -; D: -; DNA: TGCGCCAGCAGCCTAGGGACAGAGCAGTACTTC; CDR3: CASSLGTEQYF
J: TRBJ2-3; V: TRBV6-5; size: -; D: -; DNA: TGTGCCAGCAATTACTCCACCCGAGGGACAGATACGCAGTATTTT; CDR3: CASNYSTRGTDTQYF
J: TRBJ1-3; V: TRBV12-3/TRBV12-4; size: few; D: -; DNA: TGTGCCAGCAGTCGTAGGGGGGGCTCTGGAAACACCATATATTTT; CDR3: CASSRRGGSGNTIYF
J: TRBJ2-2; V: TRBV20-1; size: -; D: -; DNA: TGCAGTGCTAGAGACCCCTCGGGGATGGGGAACACCGGGGAGCTGTTTTTT; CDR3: CSARDPSGMGNTGELFF
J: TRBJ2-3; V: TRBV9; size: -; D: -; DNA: TGTGCCAGCAGCTCCAAGACTGGAGCGGATACGCAGTATTTT; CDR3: CASSSKTGADTQYF
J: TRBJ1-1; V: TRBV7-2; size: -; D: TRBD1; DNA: TGTGCCAGCAGCTTTACCGGGACAGGGTTCACTGAAGCTTTCTTT; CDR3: CASSFTGTGFTEAFF
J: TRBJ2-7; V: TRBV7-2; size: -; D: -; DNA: TGTGCCAGCAGCTTAGGGGTTGGGACGGCATACGAGCAGTACTTC; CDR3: CASSLGVGTAYEQYF
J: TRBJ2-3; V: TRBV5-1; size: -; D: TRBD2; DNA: TGCGCCAGCAGAACGGGACTAGCGGGGAACACAGATACGCAGTATTTT; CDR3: CASRTGLAGNTDTQYF
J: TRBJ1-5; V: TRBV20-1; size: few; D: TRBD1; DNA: TGCAGTGCTACCCGGGACAGGGGCCGAAACATTAATCAGCCCCAGCATTTT; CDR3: CSATRDRGRNINQPQHF
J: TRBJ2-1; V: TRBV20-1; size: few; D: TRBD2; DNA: TGCAGTGCTAGAGTATTAGCGGGAAGCTCCTACAATGAGCAGTTCTTC; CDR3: CSARVLAGSSYNEQFF
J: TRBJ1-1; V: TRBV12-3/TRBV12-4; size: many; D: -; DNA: TGTGCCAGCAGTTTCAGGAACACTGAAGCTTTCTTT; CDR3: CASSFRNTEAFF
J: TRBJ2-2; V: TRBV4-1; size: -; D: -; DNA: TGCTCCAGCAGCCATGCTTTGAGGAGGAAGAACACCGGGGAGCTGTTTTTT; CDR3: CSSSHALRRKNTGELFF
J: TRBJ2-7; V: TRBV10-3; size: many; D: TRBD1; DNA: TGTGCCATCAGGGGGACAGGGGTTAGGAACGAGCAGTACTTC; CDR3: CAIRGTGVRNEQYF
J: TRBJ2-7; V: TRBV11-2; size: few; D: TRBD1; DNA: TGTGCCAGCAGCCGAACAGGGGTTCTGGCACCTATCCCCTACGAGCAGTACTTC; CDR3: CASSRTGVLAPIPYEQYF
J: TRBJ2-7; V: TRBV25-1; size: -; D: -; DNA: TGTGCCAGCAGAGAGACCGGGACAACCACCTACGAGCAGTACTTC; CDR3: CASRETGTTTYEQYF
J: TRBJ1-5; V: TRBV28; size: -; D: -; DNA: TGTGCCAGCGTCAGCCGCAATCAGCCCCAGCATTTT; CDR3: CASVSRNQPQHF
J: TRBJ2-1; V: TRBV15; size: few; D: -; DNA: TGTGCCACCAGCCCACGAAACAATGAGCAGTTCTTC; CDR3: CATSPRNNEQFF
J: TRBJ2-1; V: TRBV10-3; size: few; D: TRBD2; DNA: TGTGCCATCAGGGGAATTCAAAGCGGGAGGTCCTACAATGAGCAGTTCTTC; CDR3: CAIRGIQSGRSYNEQFF
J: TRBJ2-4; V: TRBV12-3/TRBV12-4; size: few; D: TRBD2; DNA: TGTGCCAGCAGTTTAACTAGCGGGGGTCCCACGGACATTCAGTACTTC; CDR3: CASSLTSGGPTDIQYF
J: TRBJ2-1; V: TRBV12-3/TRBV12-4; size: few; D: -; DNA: TGTGCCAGCATTCCTCGGGGGGCCACCTACAATGAGCAGTTCTTC; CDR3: CASIPRGATYNEQFF
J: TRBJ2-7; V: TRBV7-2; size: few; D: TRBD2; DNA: TGTGCCAGCAGAAGAATAGCGGGGGGGAACGAGCAGTACTTC; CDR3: CASRRIAGGNEQYF
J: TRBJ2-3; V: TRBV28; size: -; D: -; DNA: TGTGCCAGCAGCCATCGCGTGGGGGGAGATACGCAGTATTTT; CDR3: CASSHRVGGDTQYF
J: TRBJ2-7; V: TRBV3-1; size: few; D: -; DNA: TGTGCCAGCAGCCAAGGGGTCCAATTCTCCTACGAGCAGTACTTC; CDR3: CASSQGVQFSYEQYF
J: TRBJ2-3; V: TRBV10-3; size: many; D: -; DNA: TGTGCCATCAGTGATAGAGGCCAAACGGGCACAGATACGCAGTATTTT; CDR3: CAISDRGQTGTDTQYF
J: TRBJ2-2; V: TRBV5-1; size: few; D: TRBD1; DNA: TGCGCCAGCACCAGGCAGGGGGCTACGAACACCGGGGAGCTGTTTTTT; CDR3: CASTRQGATNTGELFF
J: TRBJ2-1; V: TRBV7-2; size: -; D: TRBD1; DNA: TGTGCCAGCAGCCCTGCAGGGACAGGTGTTTACAATGAGCAGTTCTTC; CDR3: CASSPAGTGVYNEQFF
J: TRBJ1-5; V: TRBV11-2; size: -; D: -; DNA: TGTGCCAGCAGCTTACACCTTAGCAATCAGCCCCAGCATTTT; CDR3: CASSLHLSNQPQHF
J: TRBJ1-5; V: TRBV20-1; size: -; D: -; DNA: TGCAGTGCCCGTCGAGGGGCTAGCAATCAGCCCCAGCATTTT; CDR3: CSARRGASNQPQHF
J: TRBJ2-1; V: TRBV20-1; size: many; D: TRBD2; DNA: TGCAGTGCTCCGGGACTAGCGGGGAATGAGCAGTTCTTC; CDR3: CSAPGLAGNEQFF